One sample yielded the 10 T cell receptor beta chains listed below, sequenced in a study of cytomegalovirus exposure and HLA in healthy donors. Some clones are missing from TCRdb's copy, which holds only in-frame ones; the method was immunoSEQ multiplex PCR. Among over 200,000 clones listed, about 91% were seen once. Sequencing was done on a sample of PBMCs. Receptors originate from a woman younger than 35 in good health and CMV-seronegative.

This clone has a handful of counts. The V call is TRBV6-5, the J call TRBJ2-7; 10 nucleotides align to TRBD2. CDR3 length: 13 amino acids. J was trimmed by 4 bases and V by 10 bases; bases with no gene match: 7. Germline V CDR1 and CDR2: MNHEY, SVGAGI. CDR3 DNA: TGTGCCACTCTAGAGACTAGCGGGTACGAGCAGTACTTC. This gives the protein CATLETSGYEQYF.

The rearrangement uses TRBV2 and TRBJ2-6; D is uncertain. Germline V gene lookup returns CDR1 SNHLY and CDR2 FYNNEI. The CDR3 is 14 amino acids. V lost 3 bases to trimming and J lost 4 bases, with 7 bases between them. The CDR3 coding sequence is TGTGCCAGCAGTGAGCTGCGCGGGGCCAACGTCCTGACTTTC. This gives the protein CASSELRGANVLTF.

Notes on this clone: This same CDR3 is encoded by further DNA sequences in the sample. The V gene is TRBV5-1, the J gene TRBJ2-7; TRBD1 aligns across 7 bases. Germline V gene sequence: CDR1 SGHRS, CDR2 YFSETQ. The CDR3 is 14 amino acids. Trimming removed 4 bases from V and 0 bases from J; junction bases left unmatched: 4. CDR3 residues: CASSLGTASYEQYF. The CDR3 DNA is TGCGCCAGCAGCCTGGGGACAGCCTCCTACGAGCAGTACTTC.

V usage is TRBV28 and J usage is TRBJ1-4, with D possibly TRBD1 on 6 matching bases. The V and J ends lost 6 bases and 3 bases respectively, with 14 bases between them. Per the germline V gene, CDR1 is MDHEN and CDR2 is SYDVKM. This CDR3 spans 15 amino acids. The CDR3 here is CASSLPTGPNEKLFF. CDR3 coding DNA: TGTGCCAGCAGCCTACCTACAGGGCCTAATGAAAAACTGTTTTTT. Filled out from reference TRBV28 and TRBJ1-4, the complete variable domain reads DVKVTQSSRYLVKRTGEKVFLECVQDMDHENMFWYRQDPGLGLRLIYFSYDVKMKEKGDIPEGYSVSREKKERFSLILESASTNQTSMYLCASSLPTGPNEKLFFGSGTQLSVL.

The CDR3 sequence is CASSQDRTGAGGYTF. As DNA, the CDR3 is TGCGCCAGCAGCCAGGACCGGACAGGCGCCGGGGGCTACACCTTC. The chain employs TRBV4-1 and TRBJ1-2, with 7 bases aligning to TRBD1. The V gene end was trimmed by 3 bases and the J gene end by 8 bases; junction bases not matched to a gene: 12. In germline, CDR1 is MGHRA, CDR2 YSYEKL. The CDR3 is 15 residues long.

The V gene is TRBV27, the J gene TRBJ2-7; D gene ambiguous. Between the trimmed V and J ends, which lost 8 bases and 3 bases, there was a span of 11 bases. This CDR3 spans 12 amino acids. Germline assignment: CDR1 MNHEY and CDR2 SMNVEV (reference sequence). CDR3 sequence: CASGERGYEQYF. CDR3 DNA: TGTGCCAGCGGAGAACGCGGCTACGAGCAGTACTTC.

The J gene is TRBJ2-5, the V gene TRBV5-8; 7 bases align to TRBD2. The V gene's germline CDR1 is SGHTS and CDR2 YDEGEE. This CDR3 comprises 15 residues. The trim removed 1 base at V and 4 bases at J, leaving 7 bases unmatched. Here the CDR3 DNA reads TGTGCCAGCAGCTTGTTGCCGGGGGAGGGAGAGACCCAGTACTTC. This encodes CASSLLPGEGETQYF.

This chain connects TRBV4-1 to TRBJ1-5, with 8 bases identical to TRBD1. The CDR3 length is 16 residues. The V gene's germline CDR1 is MGHRA and CDR2 YSYEKL. V lost 3 bases to trimming and J lost 1 base; unmatched junction nucleotides: 5. CDR3 in amino acids: CASSHQGARSNQPQHF. The CDR3 DNA follows: TGCGCCAGCAGCCATCAGGGGGCTAGGAGCAATCAGCCCCAGCATTTT.

This chain links TRBV25-1 with TRBJ2-7; D gene uncertain. In germline, CDR1 is MGHDK, CDR2 SYGVNS. The length of the CDR3 is 12 residues. V was pared by 3 bases and J by 6 bases, with 9 bases between. The CDR3 is CASSEDGREQYF. The CDR3 nucleotides are TGTGCCAGCAGTGAGGATGGGCGCGAGCAGTACTTC.

The rearrangement links TRBV4-2 to TRBJ2-7, with a possible D match to TRBD1 (6 bases). CDR3 length equals 12 residues. CDR1 and CDR2 (germline): LGHNA, YNFKEQ. Between the trimmed V and J ends, which lost 0 bases and 6 bases, there was a span of 6 bases. CDR3 bases: TGTGCCAGCAGCCAAGACAGGGGCGAGCAGTACTTC. This encodes CASSQDRGEQYF.